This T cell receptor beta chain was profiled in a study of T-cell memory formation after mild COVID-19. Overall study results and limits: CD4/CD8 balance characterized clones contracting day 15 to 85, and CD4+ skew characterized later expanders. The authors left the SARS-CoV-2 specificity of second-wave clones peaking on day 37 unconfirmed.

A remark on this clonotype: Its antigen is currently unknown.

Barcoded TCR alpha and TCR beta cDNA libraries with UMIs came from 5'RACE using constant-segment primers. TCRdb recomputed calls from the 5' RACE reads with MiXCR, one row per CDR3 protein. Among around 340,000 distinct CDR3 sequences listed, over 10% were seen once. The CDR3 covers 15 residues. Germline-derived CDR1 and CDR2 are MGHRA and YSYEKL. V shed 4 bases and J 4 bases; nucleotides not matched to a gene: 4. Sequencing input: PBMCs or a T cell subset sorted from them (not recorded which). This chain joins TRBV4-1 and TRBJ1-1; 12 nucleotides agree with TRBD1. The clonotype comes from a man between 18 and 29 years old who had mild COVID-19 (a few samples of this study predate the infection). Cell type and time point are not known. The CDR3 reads CASSRLGQGATEAFF. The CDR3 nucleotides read TGCGCCAGCAGCCGGCTGGGACAGGGGGCCACTGAAGCTTTCTTT.